This TCR beta chain originates from a study of blood T cells in healthy people across ages. Whole-study findings and limits: With unsorted PBMCs, a conclusive comparison of naive versus antigen-experienced cells was not possible.

Per germline, CDR1 MNHNS and CDR2 SASEGT. This CDR3 region has 19 residues. Remarks on this clonotype: What it recognizes is unknown. Sequence at one end of the junction differs from germline and may be a read error.

With a J-beta primer mix and a sample-barcoded 5' primer, a second PCR ran roughly 6 to 11 cycles. Every cDNA molecule bore a tag from a template-switch adaptor containing 12 random nucleotides. Each CDR3 protein is one row after TCRdb ran MiXCR on the 5' RACE reads. Of about 1.4 million distinct CDR3 sequences in the sample, 59% were seen once. The sequencing sample was made of blood. The chain carries TRBV6-1 and TRBJ2-3; TRBD2 agrees at 12 bases. The receptor was derived from a man aged 18 to 29 in good health. The CDR3, as DNA: TGTACCAGCAGTGAATACCCCACTACTAGCGGGAGGACCACAGATACGCAGTATTTT. Translation: CTSSEYPTTSGRTTDTQYF.